One sample yielded the 12 T cell receptor beta chains listed below, sequenced in a study of blood T cell repertoires in COVID-19. Only in-frame clones appear in the TCRdb table, and some are missing; sequencing was by immunoSEQ multiplex PCR. Among hundreds of thousands of clones listed, more than 70% were seen once. The source material was PBMCs or T cells enriched from blood (not recorded which). Receptors were obtained from a woman between 45 and 60 years old who had recovered from COVID-19.

The rearrangement joins TRBV7-2 to TRBJ2-3; D call uncertain. V was shortened by 5 bases and J by 0 bases, with 9 bases between the two germline ends. CDR3 length: 14 residues. The V gene's germline CDR1 is SGHTA and CDR2 FQGNSA. The CDR3 DNA is TGTGCCAGCAGCCTTATAATTAGCACAGATACGCAGTATTTT. Translated, it gives CASSLIISTDTQYF.

A single count supports this clone. The rearrangement uses TRBV13 and TRBJ1-1; D may be TRBD1 (6 bases). CDR3 length: 15 amino acids. The ends were cut back, 3 bases at V and 3 bases at J, with 14 bases in the middle. The germline V gene encodes CDR1 PRHDT and CDR2 FYEKMQ (reference sequence). The CDR3 sequence: CASSLGVRTDTEAFF. In nucleotides, the CDR3 is TGTGCCAGCAGCTTGGGGGTCAGGACAGACACTGAAGCTTTCTTT.

J is TRBJ1-2 and V is TRBV4-3; possible D gene TRBD1, 6 bases. Germline CDR1 LGHNA, CDR2 YSLEER. The CDR3 contains 13 residues. Trimming pared 5 bases from V and 6 bases from J, leaving 13 bases between. DNA for the CDR3: TGCGCCAGCAGCTCTGGACAGAAGGATGGCTACACCTTC. Translated, it gives CASSSGQKDGYTF.

The chain combines TRBV7-2 with TRBJ2-7, with TRBD2 matching 13 bases. The V segment lost 4 bases and the J segment 5 bases; nucleotides outside the gene matches: 5. Germline CDR1 and CDR2: SGHTA and FQGNSA. This CDR3 is 15 amino acids long. The CDR3 DNA is TGTGCCAGCAGCTCAAGACTAGCGGGAGGCAACGAGCAGTACTTC. Its translation is CASSSRLAGGNEQYF.

The table lists this clone with a few counts. The genes are TRBV7-3 and TRBJ1-1, with 7 bases fitting TRBD1. The CDR3 has 16 amino acids. Germline V gives CDR1 SGHTA, CDR2 FQGTGA. V was clipped by 5 bases and J by 2 bases; unmatched bases: 11. This chain's CDR3 is CASSETGRQGNTEAFF. CDR3 DNA: TGTGCCAGCAGCGAGACAGGGCGGCAGGGCAACACTGAAGCTTTCTTT.

The chain carries TRBV11-3 and TRBJ2-1; D uncertain. The germline gives CDR1 SGHNT, CDR2 YENEEA. This CDR3 is 15 amino acids long. V was trimmed by 1 base and J by 0 bases, leaving 7 bases between them. Written as DNA, the CDR3 is TGTGCCAGCAGCTTAGCGGGTAGCTCCTACAATGAGCAGTTCTTC. This encodes CASSLAGSSYNEQFF.

The chain couples TRBV7-2 to TRBJ1-1; possibly TRBD1 for D (5 bases). The CDR3 has 13 residues. CDR1 is SGHTA and CDR2 is FQGNSA in the germline V gene. Deletions cut 0 bases from V and 6 bases from J, with 8 bases between. This chain's CDR3 is CASSLARGAEAFF. The CDR3 DNA sequence: TGTGCCAGCAGCTTAGCGCGGGGGGCTGAAGCTTTCTTT.

This clone is a singleton in its sample. J is TRBJ2-1 and V is TRBV15; 9 bases line up with TRBD2. The CDR3 loop spans 15 amino acids. Germline lookup yields CDR1 LNHNV and CDR2 YYDKDF (reference sequence). Losses at the gene ends were 8 bases for V and 6 bases for J; bases not matched to a gene: 11. The CDR3 nucleotides are TGTGCCACCGGTGTTCGGCTAGCGGGGTCCAATGAGCAGTTCTTC. This translates into CATGVRLAGSNEQFF.

V usage is TRBV27 and J usage is TRBJ1-1, with D perhaps TRBD1 (6 bases). V lost 5 bases to trimming and J lost 6 bases, with 16 bases between them. The CDR3 runs to 14 residues. Germline CDR1 MNHEY, CDR2 SMNVEV (reference sequence). CDR3: CASSLYRDNAEAFF. As DNA, the CDR3 is TGTGCCAGCAGTCTCTACCGGGACAACGCTGAAGCTTTCTTT.

The chain combines TRBV11-2 with TRBJ2-3, with D perhaps TRBD2 (6 bases). Germline V gene sequence: CDR1 SGHAT, CDR2 FQNNGV. The CDR3 loop spans 17 amino acids. V was shortened by 3 bases and J by 3 bases, with 19 bases between the two germline ends. The CDR3 region has the DNA TGTGCCAGCAGCTTGGGAGAATGGCGGGGTGGGACAGATACGCAGTATTTT. Translated, it gives CASSLGEWRGGTDTQYF.

This clone appeared once. The chain links TRBV4-1 to TRBJ2-2; a weak D match, TRBD1 (6 bases). The CDR3 contains 15 residues. The V and J ends lost 2 bases and 7 bases respectively, with 14 bases between them. The V gene's germline CDR1 is MGHRA and CDR2 YSYEKL. The CDR3 DNA sequence: TGCGCCAGCAGCCAAACCACAGGGATTAACGGGGAGCTGTTTTTT. It is translated as CASSQTTGINGELFF.

This sequence joins TRBV9 and TRBJ2-4, with 12 bases that match TRBD2. CDR3 length: 16 residues. CDR1 and CDR2 (germline): SGDLS, YYNGEE. Germline trimming cut 0 bases from V and 8 bases from J; bases unmatched to any gene: 6. The CDR3 DNA follows: TGTGCCAGCAGCGTAGGAGGACTAGCGGGAATAGACATTCAGTACTTC. It is translated as CASSVGGLAGIDIQYF.